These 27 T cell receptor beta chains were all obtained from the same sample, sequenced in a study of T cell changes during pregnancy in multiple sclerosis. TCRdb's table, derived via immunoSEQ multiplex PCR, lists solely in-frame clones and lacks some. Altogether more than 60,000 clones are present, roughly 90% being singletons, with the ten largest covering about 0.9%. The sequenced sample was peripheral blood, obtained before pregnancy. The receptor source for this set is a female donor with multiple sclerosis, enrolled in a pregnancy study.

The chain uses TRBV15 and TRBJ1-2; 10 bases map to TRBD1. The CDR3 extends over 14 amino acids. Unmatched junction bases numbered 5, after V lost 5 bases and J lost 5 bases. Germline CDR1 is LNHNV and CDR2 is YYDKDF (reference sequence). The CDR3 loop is CATSATGGSYGYTF. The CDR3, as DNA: TGTGCCACCAGCGCGACAGGGGGCAGTTATGGCTACACCTTC.

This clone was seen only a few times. DNA for the CDR3: TGTGCCAGTAGTATCCGCGAGGGGGTCTATGGCTACACCTTC. Translating it yields CASSIREGVYGYTF. The chain carries TRBV19 and TRBJ1-2, with D perhaps TRBD1 (6 bases). This CDR3 spans 14 amino acids. V was pared by 3 bases and J by 4 bases, with 12 bases between. Germline V gene lookup returns CDR1 LNHDA and CDR2 SQIVND (reference sequence).

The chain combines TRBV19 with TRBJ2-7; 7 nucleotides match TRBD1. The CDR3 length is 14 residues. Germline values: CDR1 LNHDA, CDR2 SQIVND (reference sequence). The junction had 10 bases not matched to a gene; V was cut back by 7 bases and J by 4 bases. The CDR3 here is CASTPTGILYEQYF. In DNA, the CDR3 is TGTGCCAGTACCCCGACAGGGATTTTGTACGAGCAGTACTTC.

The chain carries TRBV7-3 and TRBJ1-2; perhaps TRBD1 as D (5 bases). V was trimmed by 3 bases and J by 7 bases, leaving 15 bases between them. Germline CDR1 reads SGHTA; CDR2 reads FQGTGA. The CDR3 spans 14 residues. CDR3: CASSLGQGFGGYTF. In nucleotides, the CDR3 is TGTGCCAGCAGCTTGGGGCAGGGATTTGGTGGCTACACCTTC. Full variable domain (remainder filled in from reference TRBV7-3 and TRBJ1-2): GAGVSQTPSNKVTEKGKYVELRCDPISGHTALYWYRQSLGQGPEFLIYFQGTGAADDSGLPNDRFFAVRPEGSVSTLKIQRTERGDSAVYLCASSLGQGFGGYTFGSGTRLTVV.

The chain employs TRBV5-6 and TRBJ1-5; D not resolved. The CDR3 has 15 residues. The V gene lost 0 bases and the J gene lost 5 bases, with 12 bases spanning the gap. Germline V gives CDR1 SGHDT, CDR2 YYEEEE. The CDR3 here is CASSLGRFMDQPQHF. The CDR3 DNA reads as TGTGCCAGCAGCTTGGGGCGGTTTATGGATCAGCCCCAGCATTTT.

The CDR3 coding sequence is TGTGCCAGCACCCGCGGGGGGAACACTGAAGCTTTCTTT. This gives the protein CASTRGGNTEAFF. The chain employs TRBV6-5 and TRBJ1-1, with a possible D match to TRBD1 (5 bases). Germline V gene sequence: CDR1 MNHEY, CDR2 SVGAGI. This CDR3 has 13 amino acids. V lost 7 bases, J lost 1 base, and 10 bases lay in between.

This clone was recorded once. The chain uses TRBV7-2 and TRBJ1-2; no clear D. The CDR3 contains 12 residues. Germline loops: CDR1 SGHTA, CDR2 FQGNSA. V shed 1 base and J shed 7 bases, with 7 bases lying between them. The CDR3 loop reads CASSLVPLGYTF. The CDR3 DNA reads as TGTGCCAGCAGCTTAGTCCCTCTTGGCTACACCTTC.

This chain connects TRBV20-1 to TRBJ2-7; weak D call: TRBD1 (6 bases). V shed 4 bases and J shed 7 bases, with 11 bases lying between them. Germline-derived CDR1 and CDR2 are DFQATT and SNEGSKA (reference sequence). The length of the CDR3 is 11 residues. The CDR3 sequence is CSANRVGEQYF. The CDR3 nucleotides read TGCAGTGCTAACAGGGTTGGGGAGCAGTACTTC.

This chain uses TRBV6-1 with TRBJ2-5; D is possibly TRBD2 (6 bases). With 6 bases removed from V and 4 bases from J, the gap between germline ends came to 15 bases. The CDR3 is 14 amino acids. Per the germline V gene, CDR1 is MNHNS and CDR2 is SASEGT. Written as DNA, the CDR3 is TGTGCCAGCAGGCGCCCTTTGGGGGGAGAGACCCAGTACTTC. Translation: CASRRPLGGETQYF.

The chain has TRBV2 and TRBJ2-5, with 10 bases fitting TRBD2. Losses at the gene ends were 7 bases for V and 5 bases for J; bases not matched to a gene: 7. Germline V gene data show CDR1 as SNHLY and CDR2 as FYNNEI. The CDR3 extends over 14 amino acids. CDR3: CASNALAGVETQYF. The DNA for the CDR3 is TGTGCCAGCAATGCCCTAGCGGGGGTCGAGACCCAGTACTTC.

CDR3 nucleotides: TGTGCCAGCAGCTCCCGAGGAGCGGGGGGGCTTGGTTACAATGAGCAGTTCTTC. It specifies CASSSRGAGGLGYNEQFF. The chain recombines TRBV7-2 with TRBJ2-1, with 10 bases fitting TRBD2. The CDR3 length is 18 residues. V lost 4 bases and J lost 4; bases outside the gene matches: 13. Germline V gene data show CDR1 as SGHTA and CDR2 as FQGNSA.

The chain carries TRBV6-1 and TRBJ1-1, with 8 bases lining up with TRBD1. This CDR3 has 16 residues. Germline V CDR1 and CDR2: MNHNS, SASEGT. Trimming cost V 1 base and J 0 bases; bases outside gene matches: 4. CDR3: CASSEDRGTLNTEAFF. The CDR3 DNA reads TGTGCCAGCAGTGAAGACAGGGGGACGCTGAACACTGAAGCTTTCTTT.

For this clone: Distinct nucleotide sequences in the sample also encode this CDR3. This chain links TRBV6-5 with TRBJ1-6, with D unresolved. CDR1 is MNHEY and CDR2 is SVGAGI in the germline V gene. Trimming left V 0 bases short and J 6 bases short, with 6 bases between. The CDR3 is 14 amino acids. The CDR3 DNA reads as TGTGCCAGCAGTTACTCGACGGGTAATTCACCCCTCCACTTT. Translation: CASSYSTGNSPLHF.

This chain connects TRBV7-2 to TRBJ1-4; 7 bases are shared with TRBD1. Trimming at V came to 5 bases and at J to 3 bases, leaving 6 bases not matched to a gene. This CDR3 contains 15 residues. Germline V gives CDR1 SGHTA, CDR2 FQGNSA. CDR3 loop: CASSLQTGPNEKLFF. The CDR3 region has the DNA TGTGCCAGCAGCCTTCAGACAGGGCCTAATGAAAAACTGTTTTTT.

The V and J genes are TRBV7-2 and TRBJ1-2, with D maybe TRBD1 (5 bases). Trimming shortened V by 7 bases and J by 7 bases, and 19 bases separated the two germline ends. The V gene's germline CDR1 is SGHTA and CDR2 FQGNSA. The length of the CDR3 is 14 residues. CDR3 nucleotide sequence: TGTGCCAGCACCATCCTCGGGCAGGGCGGTGGCTACACCTTC. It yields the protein CASTILGQGGGYTF.

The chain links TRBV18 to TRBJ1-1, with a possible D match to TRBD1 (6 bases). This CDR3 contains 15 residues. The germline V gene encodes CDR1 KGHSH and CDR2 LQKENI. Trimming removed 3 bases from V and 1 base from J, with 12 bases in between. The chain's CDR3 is CASSPLQGTNTEAFF. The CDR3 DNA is TGTGCCAGCTCACCGTTACAGGGAACGAACACTGAAGCTTTCTTT.

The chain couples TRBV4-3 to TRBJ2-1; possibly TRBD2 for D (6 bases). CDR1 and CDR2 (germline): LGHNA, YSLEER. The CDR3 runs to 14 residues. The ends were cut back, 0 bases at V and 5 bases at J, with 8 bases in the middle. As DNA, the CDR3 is TGCGCCAGCAGCCAAGATTCGGGGGACAATGAGCAGTTCTTC. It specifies CASSQDSGDNEQFF.

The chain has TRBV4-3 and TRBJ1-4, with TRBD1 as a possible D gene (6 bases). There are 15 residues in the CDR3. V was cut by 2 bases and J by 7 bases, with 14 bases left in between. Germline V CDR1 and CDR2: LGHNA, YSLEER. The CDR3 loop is CASSQTGTPVEKLFF. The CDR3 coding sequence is TGCGCCAGCAGCCAAACCGGGACACCTGTTGAAAAACTGTTTTTT.

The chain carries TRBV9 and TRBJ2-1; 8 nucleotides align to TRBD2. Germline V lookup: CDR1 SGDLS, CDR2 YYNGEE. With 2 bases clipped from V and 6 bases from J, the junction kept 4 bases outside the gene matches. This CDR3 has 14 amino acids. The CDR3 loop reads CASSVSGVANEQFF. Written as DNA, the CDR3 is TGTGCCAGCAGCGTTAGCGGGGTGGCCAATGAGCAGTTCTTC. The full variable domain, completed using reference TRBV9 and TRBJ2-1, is DSGVTQTPKHLITATGQRVTLRCSPRSGDLSVYWYQQSLDQGLQFLIQYYNGEERAKGNILERFSAQQFPDLHSELNLSSLELGDSALYFCASSVSGVANEQFFGPGTRLTVL.

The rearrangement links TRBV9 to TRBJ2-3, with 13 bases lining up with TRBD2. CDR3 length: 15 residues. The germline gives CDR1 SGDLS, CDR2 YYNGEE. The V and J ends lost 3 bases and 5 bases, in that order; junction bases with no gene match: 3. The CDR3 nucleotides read TGTGCCAGCAGCGGGAGGACTAGCGGGGGAGATACGCAGTATTTT. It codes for CASSGRTSGGDTQYF.

CDR3 amino acids: CASSLGLQPKETQYF. The DNA for the CDR3 is TGTGCCAGCAGCCTGGGGCTCCAGCCTAAAGAGACCCAGTACTTC. The chain employs TRBV9 and TRBJ2-5; D is perhaps TRBD1 (5 bases). The CDR3 sequence is 15 residues long. Per the germline V gene, CDR1 is SGDLS and CDR2 is YYNGEE. Trimming stripped 4 bases from V and 3 bases from J, with 16 bases between.

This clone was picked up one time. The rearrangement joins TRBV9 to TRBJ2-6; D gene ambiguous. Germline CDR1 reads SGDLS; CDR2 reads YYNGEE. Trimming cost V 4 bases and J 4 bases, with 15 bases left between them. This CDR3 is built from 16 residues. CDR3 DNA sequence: TGTGCCAGCAGCCTGACGGGTTCTCCGGGGGCCAACGTCCTGACTTTC. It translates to CASSLTGSPGANVLTF. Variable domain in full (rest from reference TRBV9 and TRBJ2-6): DSGVTQTPKHLITATGQRVTLRCSPRSGDLSVYWYQQSLDQGLQFLIQYYNGEERAKGNILERFSAQQFPDLHSELNLSSLELGDSALYFCASSLTGSPGANVLTFGAGSRLTVL.

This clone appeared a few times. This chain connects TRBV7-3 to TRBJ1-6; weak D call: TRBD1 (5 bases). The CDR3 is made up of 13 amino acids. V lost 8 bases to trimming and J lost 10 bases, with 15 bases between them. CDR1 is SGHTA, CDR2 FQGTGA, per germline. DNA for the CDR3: TGTGCCAGCGGGGCAGTATTTGGATCACCCCTCCACTTT. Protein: CASGAVFGSPLHF.

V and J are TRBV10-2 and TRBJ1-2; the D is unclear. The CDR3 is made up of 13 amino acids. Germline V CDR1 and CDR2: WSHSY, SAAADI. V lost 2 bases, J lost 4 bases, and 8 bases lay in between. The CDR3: CASSEGQVYGYTF. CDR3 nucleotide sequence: TGCGCCAGCAGTGAGGGGCAGGTCTATGGCTACACCTTC.

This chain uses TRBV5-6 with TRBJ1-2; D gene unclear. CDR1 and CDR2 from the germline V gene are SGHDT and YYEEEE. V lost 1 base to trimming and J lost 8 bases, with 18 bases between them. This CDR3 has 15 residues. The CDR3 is CASSLRIPRTHGYTF. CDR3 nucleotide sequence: TGTGCCAGCAGCTTGCGTATTCCTAGAACCCACGGCTACACCTTC.

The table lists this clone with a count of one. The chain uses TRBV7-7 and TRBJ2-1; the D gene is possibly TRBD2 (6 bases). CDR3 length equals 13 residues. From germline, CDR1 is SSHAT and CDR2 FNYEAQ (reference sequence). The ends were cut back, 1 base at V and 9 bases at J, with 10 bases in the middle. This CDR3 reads CASSLVAGSEQFF. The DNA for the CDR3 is TGTGCCAGCAGCTTAGTGGCCGGGAGTGAGCAGTTCTTC.

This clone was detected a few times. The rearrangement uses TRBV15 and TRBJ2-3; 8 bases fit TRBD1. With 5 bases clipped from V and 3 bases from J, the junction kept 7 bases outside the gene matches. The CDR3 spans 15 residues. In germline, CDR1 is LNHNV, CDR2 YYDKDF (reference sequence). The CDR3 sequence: CATSGGQGTTDTQYF. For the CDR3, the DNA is TGTGCCACCAGCGGCGGACAGGGTACAACAGATACGCAGTATTTT.